Following are 8 T cell receptor beta chains from one sample sequenced in a study of T cells in localized non-small cell lung cancer. Profiling relied on immunoSEQ multiplex PCR, and the TCRdb table lists in-frame clones only, not all of them. The sample includes more than 100,000 clones, roughly 90% of them seen just once. The sequenced sample was peripheral blood, obtained before any cancer treatment. The receptors here all came from a female donor over 55 with stage I lung adenocarcinoma.

The chain carries TRBV6-6 and TRBJ2-1, with D tentatively TRBD1 (5 bases). V dropped 6 bases and J dropped 0 bases, with 12 bases sitting between them. The V gene's germline CDR1 is MNHNY and CDR2 SVGAGI (reference sequence). The CDR3 contains 15 residues. In nucleotides, the CDR3 is TGTGCCAGCAGCAGGGTGGAACGCTCCTACAATGAGCAGTTCTTC. Encoded protein: CASSRVERSYNEQFF.

This clone was observed once. V gene TRBV27 combines with J gene TRBJ2-5, with 8 bases identical to TRBD2. The J segment lost 5 bases and the V segment lost 6 bases, leaving 14 bases of the junction unmatched. Germline assignment: CDR1 MNHEY and CDR2 SMNVEV (reference sequence). The CDR3 covers 16 residues. CDR3 protein: CASRTKIAGLGETQYF. CDR3 coding DNA: TGTGCCAGCAGAACTAAAATAGCGGGATTGGGGGAGACCCAGTACTTC.

This clone was seen a single time. The rearrangement uses TRBV11-3 and TRBJ2-1; 7 bases are a match to TRBD2. V was pared by 3 bases and J by 6 bases, with 5 bases of the junction left unmatched. This CDR3 spans 14 amino acids. The V gene's germline CDR1 is SGHNT and CDR2 YENEEA. CDR3: CASSLGGDGNEQFF. In nucleotides, the CDR3 is TGTGCCAGCAGCTTGGGGGGGGATGGCAATGAGCAGTTCTTC.

This clone was counted a single time. This rearrangement joins TRBV23-1 to TRBJ1-2; weak D call: TRBD1 (6 bases). TRBV23-1 is marked as an open reading frame, function uncertain. Trimming removed 0 bases at V and 2 bases at J, with 13 bases between. CDR3 size: 16 residues. The CDR3 loop reads CASSQSEQGVNYGYTF. As DNA, the CDR3 is TGCGCCAGCAGTCAATCCGAACAGGGAGTCAACTATGGCTACACCTTC.

CDR3 sequence (DNA): TGTGCCTGGAAGGACGGTTATAGCAATCAGCCCCAGCATTTT. Translating it yields CAWKDGYSNQPQHF. The chain combines TRBV30 with TRBJ1-5; the D is unclear. The CDR3 totals 14 residues. The germline V gene has CDR1 GTSNPN and CDR2 SVGIG (reference sequence). The ends were cut back, 4 bases at V and 0 bases at J, with 10 bases in the middle. Based on the CDR3 plus reference TRBV30 and TRBJ1-5, the full variable domain is SQTIHQWPATLVQPVGSPLSLECTVEGTSNPNLYWYRQAAGRGLQLLFYSVGIGQISSEVPQNLSASRPQDRQFILSSKKLLLSDSGFYLCAWKDGYSNQPQHFGDGTRLSIL.

The chain links TRBV9 to TRBJ1-5; the D gene is possibly TRBD1 (6 bases). The ends were cut back, 8 bases at V and 3 bases at J, with 15 bases in the middle. This CDR3 is 14 amino acids long. Germline lookup yields CDR1 SGDLS and CDR2 YYNGEE. CDR3 region: CARLRGANNQPQHF. Written as DNA, the CDR3 is TGTGCCAGACTCCGGGGGGCGAACAATCAGCCCCAGCATTTT.

The chain links TRBV7-8 to TRBJ1-1; TRBD1 is a possible D gene (6 bases). The germline V gene has CDR1 SGHVS and CDR2 FQNEAQ. V was clipped by 6 bases and J by 4 bases, with 6 bases between them. The CDR3 contains 11 residues. The CDR3 spells CASRQGTEAFF. The CDR3 nucleotides are TGTGCCAGCAGACAGGGCACTGAAGCTTTCTTT. Full variable domain (rest looked up from reference TRBV7-8 and TRBJ1-1): GAGVSQSPRYKVAKRGQDVALRCDPISGHVSLFWYQQALGQGPEFLTYFQNEAQLDKSGLPSDRFFAERPEGSVSTLKIQRTQQEDSAVYLCASRQGTEAFFGQGTRLTVV.

The V call is TRBV10-3, the J call TRBJ2-3; 8 bases map to TRBD1. V shed 7 bases, J shed 4 bases, and the junction held 10 bases outside the gene matches. Germline V gives CDR1 ENHRY, CDR2 SYGVKD. The CDR3 totals 15 residues. The CDR3 nucleotides are TGTGCCATCACCGAGGACAGGGAGAATTCAGATACGCAGTATTTT. Its protein product is CAITEDRENSDTQYF.